The 27 T cell receptor beta chains below come from one sample, sequenced in a study of OX40 agonist ivuxolimab in advanced cancers. Measured with immunoSEQ multiplex PCR; TCRdb has only the in-frame clones, and not every one. The sample has around 35,000 clones; 80% to 85% are singletons. This material consisted of CD4+ or CD8+ T cells sorted from blood, taken in a trial of the OX40 agonist ivuxolimab. Receptor source: an adult with an advanced solid tumor such as melanoma, head and neck, liver or kidney cancer.

This chain joins TRBV12-5 and TRBJ2-2; maybe TRBD1 (6 bases). V was cut by 1 base and J by 8 bases, with 14 bases left in between. This CDR3 is 15 amino acids long. The germline V gene has CDR1 LGHNT and CDR2 FRNRAP. DNA of the CDR3: TGTGCTAGTGGTTTGGAGGCAGGGGTGTTAGGGGAGCTGTTTTTT. It is translated as CASGLEAGVLGELFF.

This clone was picked up a small number of times. Other DNA variants within this sample encode the same CDR3. The chain couples TRBV18 to TRBJ2-5; TRBD2 agrees at 9 bases. Germline values: CDR1 KGHSH, CDR2 LQKENI. The CDR3 loop spans 14 amino acids. V was clipped by 0 bases and J by 7 bases; unmatched bases: 3. The CDR3 DNA sequence: TGTGCCAGCTCACCACCTTCAGCGGGAGGGACCCAGTACTTC. This gives the protein CASSPPSAGGTQYF.

This clone showed up just a few times. This chain uses TRBV7-2 with TRBJ1-2; the match to TRBD1 covers 12 bases. Germline assignment: CDR1 SGHTA and CDR2 FQGNSA. V dropped 5 bases and J dropped 4; count of bases not matched to a gene: 5. The CDR3 covers 15 residues. DNA for the CDR3: TGTGCCAGCAGCCCGGGGACAGGGGGCACCTATGGCTACACCTTC. Protein sequence: CASSPGTGGTYGYTF.

The chain couples TRBV18 to TRBJ1-1; no firm D call. In germline, CDR1 is KGHSH, CDR2 LQKENI. Trimming left V 1 base short and J 3 bases short, with 6 bases between. The length of the CDR3 is 13 residues. The CDR3 loop is CASSPLSDTEAFF. The CDR3 region has the DNA TGTGCCAGCTCACCACTATCGGACACTGAAGCTTTCTTT.

On this clone itself: Since the CDR3 does not end with the conserved phenylalanine or tryptophan, this likely comes from a read error. The DNA is left out, because the CDR3 cannot be placed on it with certainty; the CDR3 is given as TCRdb lists it. V gene TRBV6-6 combines with J gene TRBJ2-7; the D segment call TRBD1 is taken from the table without a DNA check. Germline CDR1 reads MNHNY; CDR2 reads SVGAGI (reference sequence). Counting both end residues, the CDR3 totals 12 amino acids. The CDR3 protein is CASSYSRGTLYM.

The chain combines TRBV2 with TRBJ2-3; D remains ambiguous. Trimming took off 6 bases at V and 6 bases at J, with 10 bases between the two ends. CDR3 length equals 12 residues. Germline V CDR1 and CDR2: SNHLY, FYNNEI. CDR3 DNA sequence: TGTGCCAGCAGCAGAGTGAGTGATACGCAGTATTTT. Its protein product is CASSRVSDTQYF.

The V and J genes are TRBV7-2 and TRBJ2-3; D gene ambiguous. The CDR3 runs 15 residues. Trimming removed 3 bases from V and 0 bases from J, with 10 bases in between. Germline-derived CDR1 and CDR2 are SGHTA and FQGNSA. DNA of the CDR3: TGTGCCAGCAGCTTCGGCAGGCTAAGCACAGATACGCAGTATTTT. It translates to CASSFGRLSTDTQYF.

The genes are TRBV5-4 and TRBJ2-1; D not resolved. The germline CDR1 and CDR2 sequences are SGHNT and YYREEE (reference sequence). The germline V and J ends were trimmed by 0 bases and 9 bases, with 16 bases remaining between them. The CDR3 is made up of 15 amino acids. The CDR3: CASSLGDQGPGEQFF. The CDR3 DNA reads TGTGCCAGCAGCTTGGGCGACCAAGGGCCCGGTGAGCAGTTCTTC.

The chain uses TRBV5-1 and TRBJ1-5, with 7 bases lining up with TRBD1. Trimming removed 4 bases from V and 2 bases from J; junction bases left unmatched: 12. CDR1 and CDR2 (germline): SGHRS, YFSETQ. There are 17 residues in the CDR3. The CDR3 protein is CASSTGTDPSGNQPQHF. The CDR3 region has the DNA TGCGCCAGCAGCACTGGGACAGACCCCTCGGGCAATCAGCCCCAGCATTTT.

The J gene is TRBJ1-2, the V gene TRBV14, with D perhaps matching TRBD1 (6 bases). Trimming pared 4 bases from V and 5 bases from J, leaving 14 bases between. Germline V CDR1 and CDR2: SGHDN, FVKESK. This CDR3 is built from 14 residues. CDR3: CASSLGPGHYGYTF. CDR3 in DNA: TGTGCCAGCAGCCTGGGCCCGGGACATTATGGCTACACCTTC.

The rearrangement uses TRBV21-1 and TRBJ1-1. TRBV21-1 corresponds to a pseudogene. There are 11 residues in the CDR3. CDR3 sequence: CASSKGRRAFF. CDR3 coding DNA: TGTGCCAGCAGCAAAGGGAGAAGAGCTTTCTTT.

The chain joins TRBV19 to TRBJ1-4, with a tentative D call TRBD1 (6 bases). This CDR3 has 18 residues. Germline CDR1 is LNHDA and CDR2 is SQIVND (reference sequence). Trimming left V 6 bases short and J 0 bases short, with 20 bases between. CDR3 loop: CASSRKPLQGTTNEKLFF. In DNA form, the CDR3 reads TGTGCCAGTAGCCGAAAACCTTTACAGGGAACAACTAATGAAAAACTGTTTTTT.

The chain is built from TRBV7-8 and TRBJ1-2, with D uncertain. The V gene's germline CDR1 is SGHVS and CDR2 FQNEAQ. The CDR3 contains 13 residues. V lost 5 bases, J lost 2 bases, and 9 bases lay in between. The CDR3 DNA reads as TGTGCCAGCAGCATTACAGTAAACTATGGCTACACCTTC. Translation: CASSITVNYGYTF.

The chain uses TRBV27 and TRBJ2-3; weak D call: TRBD1 (6 bases). Trimming left V 5 bases short and J 0 bases short, with 15 bases between. CDR1 is MNHEY and CDR2 is SMNVEV in the germline V gene (reference sequence). This CDR3 has 16 residues. The CDR3 DNA reads as TGTGCCAGCAGTCATGACAGGCCCTATAGCACAGATACGCAGTATTTT. As protein: CASSHDRPYSTDTQYF.

J is TRBJ2-7 and V is TRBV6-5, with D unclear. Germline-derived CDR1 and CDR2 are MNHEY and SVGAGI. This CDR3 has 13 amino acids. The V end lost 6 bases, the J end lost 2 bases, and 11 bases lay between the germline ends. CDR3 sequence: CASRPHGPYEQYF. Written as DNA, the CDR3 is TGTGCCAGCAGACCTCACGGCCCCTACGAGCAGTACTTC.

This chain joins TRBV7-8 and TRBJ1-1; D call uncertain. Germline V gene sequence: CDR1 SGHVS, CDR2 FQNEAQ. With 5 bases removed from V and 3 bases from J, the gap between germline ends came to 10 bases. This CDR3 has 13 amino acids. The CDR3 region is CASSALRHTEAFF. CDR3 coding DNA: TGTGCCAGCAGCGCACTTCGGCACACTGAAGCTTTCTTT.

This chain uses TRBV6-5 with TRBJ1-1, with 7 bases that match TRBD1. This CDR3 has 14 residues. Germline values: CDR1 MNHEY, CDR2 SVGAGI. Trimming took 2 bases from V and 5 from J; bases not matched to a gene: 5. CDR3 sequence: CASSYDRARTEAFF. CDR3 coding DNA: TGTGCCAGCAGTTACGACAGGGCCAGGACTGAAGCTTTCTTT.

This clone showed up just a few times. This sequence joins TRBV9 and TRBJ1-2; D remains unclear. Trimming removed 4 bases at V and 1 base at J, with 11 bases between. Germline V gives CDR1 SGDLS, CDR2 YYNGEE. The CDR3 length is 14 residues. This CDR3 reads CASSPNPSNYGYTF. CDR3 coding DNA: TGTGCCAGCAGCCCCAACCCCAGTAACTATGGCTACACCTTC.

The chain has TRBV18 and TRBJ1-2; no definite D call. Germline V lookup: CDR1 KGHSH, CDR2 LQKENI. Trimming removed 2 bases from V and 8 bases from J, with 12 bases in between. This CDR3 region has 13 residues. DNA of the CDR3: TGTGCCAGCTCACCAGGTGTAGCCCTGGGCTACACCTTC. Amino acid sequence: CASSPGVALGYTF.

V gene TRBV5-5 combines with J gene TRBJ1-1, with 7 bases matching TRBD1. In germline, CDR1 is SGHKS, CDR2 YYEKEE (reference sequence). The CDR3 is made up of 17 amino acids. Trimming took 4 bases from V and 0 from J; bases not matched to a gene: 12. CDR3 in DNA: TGTGCCAGCAGCGTCAGAACGACAGGGCACATGAACACTGAAGCTTTCTTT. Translating it yields CASSVRTTGHMNTEAFF.

The genes are TRBV13 and TRBJ1-1, with TRBD1 matching over 7 bases. The CDR3 consists of 13 residues. Germline-derived CDR1 and CDR2 are PRHDT and FYEKMQ (reference sequence). The J segment lost 9 bases and the V segment lost 6 bases, leaving 10 bases of the junction unmatched. CDR3 in DNA: TGTGCCAGCAGGTTAAGACAGGGTCCAAAAGCTTTCTTT. This translates into CASRLRQGPKAFF. The whole variable domain, filled in from reference TRBV13 and TRBJ1-1, reads AAGVIQSPRHLIKEKRETATLKCYPIPRHDTVYWYQQGPGQDPQFLISFYEKMQSDKGSIPDRFSAQQFSDYHSELNMSSLELGDSALYFCASRLRQGPKAFFGQGTRLTVV.

CDR3 nucleotide sequence: TGTGCCAGCAGTTTATTTGCAGGCTCCTACGAGCAGTACTTC. Its translation: CASSLFAGSYEQYF. The chain recombines TRBV28 with TRBJ2-7; no firm D call. The germline gives CDR1 MDHEN, CDR2 SYDVKM. The V and J ends lost 1 base and 0 bases respectively, with 7 bases between them. This CDR3 spans 14 amino acids. Together with reference TRBV28 and TRBJ2-7, the CDR3 gives the full variable domain: DVKVTQSSRYLVKRTGEKVFLECVQDMDHENMFWYRQDPGLGLRLIYFSYDVKMKEKGDIPEGYSVSREKKERFSLILESASTNQTSMYLCASSLFAGSYEQYFGPGTRLTVT.

CDR3 in DNA: TGTGCCAGTAAACGTGGGAGCGGCCAGCCCCAGCATTTT. It translates to CASKRGSGQPQHF. The chain recombines TRBV19 with TRBJ1-5; D gene uncertain. Trimming left V 7 bases short and J 7 bases short, with 14 bases between. The CDR3 consists of 13 residues. CDR1 and CDR2 (germline): LNHDA, SQIVND (reference sequence).

The chain carries TRBV7-2 and TRBJ2-5, with 10 bases identical to TRBD1. The junction had 8 bases not matched to a gene; V was cut back by 5 bases and J by 5 bases. Germline assignment: CDR1 SGHTA and CDR2 FQGNSA. This CDR3 is built from 15 residues. CDR3 nucleotides: TGTGCCAGCAGCCGGGACAGGGGCCTCCTTGAGACCCAGTACTTC. Translating it yields CASSRDRGLLETQYF. The variable domain in full, completed from reference TRBV7-2 and TRBJ2-5, reads GAGVSQSPSNKVTEKGKDVELRCDPISGHTALYWYRQSLGQGLEFLIYFQGNSAPDKSGLPSDRFSAERTGGSVSTLTIQRTQQEDSAVYLCASSRDRGLLETQYFGPGTRLLVL.

The chain joins TRBV5-1 to TRBJ2-2, with D possibly TRBD2 on 6 matching bases. This CDR3 region has 16 residues. Trimming removed 2 bases from V and 3 bases from J, with 14 bases in between. Per the germline V gene, CDR1 is SGHRS and CDR2 is YFSETQ. In DNA form, the CDR3 reads TGCGCCAGCAGCTTCGGTCTAGCGATTGACACCGGGGAGCTGTTTTTT. This gives the protein CASSFGLAIDTGELFF.

The chain employs TRBV2 and TRBJ2-7; D is ambiguous. The CDR3 is 11 residues long. With 10 bases removed from V and 2 bases from J, the gap between germline ends came to 9 bases. In germline, CDR1 is SNHLY, CDR2 FYNNEI. The CDR3 DNA sequence: TGTGCCACCCGGTTGACCTACGAGCAGTACTTC. It encodes CATRLTYEQYF. Full variable domain (missing parts from reference TRBV2 and TRBJ2-7): EPEVTQTPSHQVTQMGQEVILRCVPISNHLYFYWYRQILGQKVEFLVSFYNNEISEKSEIFDDQFSVERPDGSNFTLKIRSTKLEDSAMYFCATRLTYEQYFGPGTRLTVT.

The rearrangement uses TRBV5-4 and TRBJ2-1; possibly TRBD1 for D (6 bases). From germline, CDR1 is SGHNT and CDR2 YYREEE (reference sequence). The length of the CDR3 is 15 residues. Trimming pared 0 bases from V and 4 bases from J, leaving 11 bases between. CDR3 nucleotides: TGTGCCAGCAGCTTGGATACTGGACAGTACAATGAGCAGTTCTTC. This encodes CASSLDTGQYNEQFF.